The clone carrying this TCR beta chain was counted at least ten times. Germline lookup yields CDR1 SGHNT and CDR2 YYREEE (reference sequence). V gave up 4 bases and J gave up 6 bases, with 16 bases separating them. This CDR3 spans 15 amino acids. In TCRdb, the 5' RACE reads were re-called with MiXCR into one record per CDR3 protein. Of some 320,000 distinct CDR3 sequences listed, roughly 3.9% are singletons. The data originate from a study of T cells after yellow fever vaccination. The receptor's source is a man younger than 35 who received the YFV17D yellow fever vaccine. The source material was PBMCs, sampled 5 days after the yellow fever booster vaccination. The rearrangement joins TRBV5-4 to TRBJ2-2, with D perhaps TRBD1 (7 bases). CDR3 sequence: CASSRRDSVAGELFF. The CDR3 coding sequence is TGTGCCAGCAGCCGGAGGGACAGTGTGGCCGGGGAGCTGTTTTTT.